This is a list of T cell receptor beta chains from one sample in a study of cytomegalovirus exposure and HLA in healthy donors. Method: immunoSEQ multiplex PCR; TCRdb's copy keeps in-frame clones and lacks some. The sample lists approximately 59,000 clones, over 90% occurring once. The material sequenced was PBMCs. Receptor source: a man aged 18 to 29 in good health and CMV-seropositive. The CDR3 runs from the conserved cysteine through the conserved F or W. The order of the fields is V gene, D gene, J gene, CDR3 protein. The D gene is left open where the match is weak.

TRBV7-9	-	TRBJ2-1	CASSSRSVLSYNEQFF
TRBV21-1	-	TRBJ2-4	CASSKSQDRPKNIQYF
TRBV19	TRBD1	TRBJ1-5	CASSSGGGLSNQPQHF
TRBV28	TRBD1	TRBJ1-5	CASSQTGISNQPQHF
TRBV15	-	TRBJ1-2	CATSRDVGRGYTVYGYTF
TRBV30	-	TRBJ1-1	CAWSPTVLNTEAFF
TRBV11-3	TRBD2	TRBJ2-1	CASSLRNSGNSYNEQFF
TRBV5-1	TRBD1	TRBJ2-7	CASSLVRGLPEQYF
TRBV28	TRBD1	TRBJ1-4	CASSYRGQKLFF
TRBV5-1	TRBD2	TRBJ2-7	CASSLVGRPLGEQYF
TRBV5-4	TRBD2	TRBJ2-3	CASSLFGLAVNTDTQYF
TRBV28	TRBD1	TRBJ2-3	CASSSSGTGDSDTQYF
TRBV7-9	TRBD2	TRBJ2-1	CASSLKPSGRATDEQFF
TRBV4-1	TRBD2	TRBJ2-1	CASSHRPGLDPYEQFF
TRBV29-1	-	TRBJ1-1	CSVEGAAKRNTEAFF
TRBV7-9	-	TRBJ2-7	CASSWGLYEQYF
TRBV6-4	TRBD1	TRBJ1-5	CASSVQGSDQPQHF
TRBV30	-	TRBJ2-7	CAWQGGYYEQYF
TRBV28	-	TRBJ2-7	CASRGGPSGYEQYF
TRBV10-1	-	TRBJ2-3	CASSESVVNPGTDTQYF
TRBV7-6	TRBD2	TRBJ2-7	CASSSRLAERAYEQYF
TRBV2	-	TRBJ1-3	CASSPRTGSGNTIYF
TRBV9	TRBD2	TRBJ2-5	CASSVAAGGPEAQETQYF
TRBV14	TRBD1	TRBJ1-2	CASSQYRGEGYTF
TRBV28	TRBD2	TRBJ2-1	CASSEPGDSGSWNEQFF
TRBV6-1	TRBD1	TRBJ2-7	CASNVVGQGPYEQYF
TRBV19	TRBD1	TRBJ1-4	CASRGMTGGAGEKLFF
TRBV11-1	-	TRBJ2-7	CASSLGRWGNGFTYEQYF
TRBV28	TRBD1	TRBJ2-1	CASSLWDRGSEQFF
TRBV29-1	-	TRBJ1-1	CSIQGLNTEAFF
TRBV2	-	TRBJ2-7	CASSAQGYEQYF
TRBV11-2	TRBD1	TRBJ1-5	CASSHSTGGPQHF
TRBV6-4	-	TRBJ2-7	CASSDSGRGRPYEQYF
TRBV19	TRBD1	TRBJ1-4	CASTPTGTVNEKLFF
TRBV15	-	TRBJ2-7	CATRGGNYEQYF
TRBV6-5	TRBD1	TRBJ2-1	CASSYRDRGGHEQFF
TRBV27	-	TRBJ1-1	CASSLSAGPATEAFF
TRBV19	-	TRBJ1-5	CASSMGEGQPQHF
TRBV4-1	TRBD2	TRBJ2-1	CASSLAGVRGNEQFF
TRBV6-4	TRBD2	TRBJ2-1	CASSDELAGVSLQFF
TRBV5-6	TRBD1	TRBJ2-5	CASSLPGQGSRETQYF
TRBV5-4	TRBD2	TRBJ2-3	CASSPGVAGRAADTQYF
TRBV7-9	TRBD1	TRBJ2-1	CASSLTGPVEFF
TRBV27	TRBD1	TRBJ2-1	CASSPLTGTGQYNEQFF
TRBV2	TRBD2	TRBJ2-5	CASSGGLALETQYF
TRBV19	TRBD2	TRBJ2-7	CASSIQGGNPYEQYF
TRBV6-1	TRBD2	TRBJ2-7	CASSVASGSAYEQYF
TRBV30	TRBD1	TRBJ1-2	CAWDDRGSYGYTF
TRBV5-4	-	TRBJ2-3	CASSAGQISTDTQYF
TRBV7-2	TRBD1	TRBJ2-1	CASSLAGTGWAEQFF
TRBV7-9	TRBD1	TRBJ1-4	CASAGGFNEKLFF
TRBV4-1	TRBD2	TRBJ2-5	CASSPPAGGPGGETQYF
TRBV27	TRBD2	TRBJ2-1	CASRPGLAGIGEQFF